These 26 T cell receptor beta chains came from one sample sequenced in a study of OX40 agonist ivuxolimab in advanced cancers. Profiled with immunoSEQ multiplex PCR; TCRdb holds only in-frame clones, not every one. The sample includes around 67,000 clones, 80% of them seen just once. This specimen was CD4+ or CD8+ T cells sorted from blood, taken in a trial of the OX40 agonist ivuxolimab. All receptors come from an adult with an advanced solid tumor such as melanoma, head and neck, liver or kidney cancer.

The genes are TRBV10-1 and TRBJ2-7; TRBD2 agrees at 9 bases. With V trimmed by 6 bases and J by 0 bases, 6 bases remained unmatched. Germline lookup yields CDR1 WNHNN and CDR2 SYGVQD (reference sequence). CDR3 length equals 15 residues. The CDR3: CASSGSGGFSYEQYF. CDR3 nucleotides: TGCGCCAGCAGCGGTAGCGGGGGATTCTCCTACGAGCAGTACTTC.

The rearrangement links TRBV30 to TRBJ2-3; D possibly matches TRBD1 or TRBD2 (5 bases each). In germline, CDR1 is GTSNPN, CDR2 SVGIG (reference sequence). This CDR3 has 12 amino acids. V shed 4 bases and J shed 6 bases, with 11 bases lying between them. For the CDR3, the DNA is TGTGCCTGGACCGGGAAGGGGGATACGCAGTATTTT. This encodes CAWTGKGDTQYF. Filled out from reference TRBV30 and TRBJ2-3, the complete variable domain reads SQTIHQWPATLVQPVGSPLSLECTVEGTSNPNLYWYRQAAGRGLQLLFYSVGIGQISSEVPQNLSASRPQDRQFILSSKKLLLSDSGFYLCAWTGKGDTQYFGPGTRLTVL.

The rearrangement links TRBV7-2 to TRBJ2-7; no definite D call. The CDR3 sequence is 12 residues long. The V end lost 5 bases, the J end lost 7 bases, and 12 bases lay between the germline ends. Germline CDR1 SGHTA, CDR2 FQGNSA. The CDR3 here is CASSPAGWEQYF. The CDR3 DNA follows: TGTGCCAGCAGCCCCGCCGGGTGGGAGCAGTACTTC.

The CDR3, as DNA: TGTGCATGGATGGTAGCGGGAGAATACGAGCAGTACTTC. Encoded protein: CAWMVAGEYEQYF. The chain is built from TRBV9 and TRBJ2-7, with 9 bases aligning to TRBD2. CDR1 is SGDLS, CDR2 YYNGEE, per germline. This CDR3 has 13 residues.

J is TRBJ1-5 and V is TRBV28; no clear D. There are 15 residues in the CDR3. V gave up 7 bases and J gave up 2 bases, with 15 bases separating them. The V gene's germline CDR1 is MDHEN and CDR2 SYDVKM. The CDR3 reads CASTSTRAGNQPQHF. The DNA for the CDR3 is TGTGCCAGCACCTCCACGAGGGCGGGCAATCAGCCCCAGCATTTT.

In its sample, this clone was seen a few times. This rearrangement joins TRBV30 to TRBJ1-2; 10 bases match TRBD1. With V trimmed by 1 base and J by 7 bases, 6 bases remained unmatched. The CDR3 runs 14 residues. Germline assignment: CDR1 GTSNPN and CDR2 SVGIG (reference sequence). CDR3: CAWSEGQGSGGYTF. CDR3 sequence (DNA): TGTGCCTGGAGTGAGGGACAGGGGAGCGGTGGCTACACCTTC.

The chain combines TRBV19 with TRBJ1-1; D unresolved. CDR3 length equals 13 residues. V was shortened by 7 bases and J by 4 bases, with 13 bases between the two germline ends. Per germline, CDR1 LNHDA and CDR2 SQIVND (reference sequence). The CDR3 protein is CASTPLGPTEAFF. In DNA, the CDR3 is TGTGCCAGTACCCCGTTGGGCCCCACTGAAGCTTTCTTT.

The chain has TRBV7-8 and TRBJ2-2; 7 positions agree with TRBD1. Germline V gives CDR1 SGHVS, CDR2 FQNEAQ. V shed 4 bases, J shed 0 bases, and the junction held 14 bases outside the gene matches. The CDR3 runs to 19 residues. CDR3 region: CASSWDMDRWLSNTGELFF. CDR3 in DNA: TGTGCCAGCAGCTGGGATATGGACAGGTGGTTATCGAACACCGGGGAGCTGTTTTTT. Full variable domain (rest looked up from reference TRBV7-8 and TRBJ2-2): GAGVSQSPRYKVAKRGQDVALRCDPISGHVSLFWYQQALGQGPEFLTYFQNEAQLDKSGLPSDRFFAERPEGSVSTLKIQRTQQEDSAVYLCASSWDMDRWLSNTGELFFGEGSRLTVL.

This clone was detected only a few times. The CDR3 protein is CATFRYSNQPQHF. The CDR3 nucleotides read TGTGCCACCTTCCGATATAGCAATCAGCCCCAGCATTTT. This rearrangement joins TRBV28 to TRBJ1-5, with D unclear. CDR3 length: 13 amino acids. Germline CDR1 MDHEN, CDR2 SYDVKM. Deletions cut 10 bases from V and 0 bases from J, with 10 bases between.

The CDR3 sequence is CASSMGGEQPQHF. The DNA for the CDR3 is TGTGCCAGTAGTATGGGGGGTGAACAGCCCCAGCATTTT. This chain connects TRBV19 to TRBJ1-5, with D maybe TRBD1 (5 bases). V was trimmed by 3 bases and J by 7 bases, leaving 10 bases between them. Germline loops: CDR1 LNHDA, CDR2 SQIVND (reference sequence). The CDR3 loop spans 13 amino acids. Combining the CDR3 with reference TRBV19 and TRBJ1-5 gives the whole variable domain DGGITQSPKYLFRKEGQNVTLSCEQNLNHDAMYWYRQDPGQGLRLIYYSQIVNDFQKGDIAEGYSVSREKKESFPLTVTSAQKNPTAFYLCASSMGGEQPQHFGDGTRLSIL.

This clone was picked up a small number of times. The chain is built from TRBV6-5 and TRBJ1-3; TRBD1 aligns across 10 bases. This CDR3 is built from 16 residues. The germline V gene encodes CDR1 MNHEY and CDR2 SVGAGI. With V trimmed by 2 bases and J by 8 bases, 9 bases remained unmatched. As DNA, the CDR3 is TGTGCCAGCAGTTACGGTTGGGACAGGGGTTCACACACCATATATTTT. It codes for CASSYGWDRGSHTIYF.

This clone was observed a handful of times. The chain links TRBV5-1 to TRBJ2-3; TRBD2 matches at 15 bases. The germline gives CDR1 SGHRS, CDR2 YFSETQ. V was clipped by 4 bases and J by 5 bases; unmatched bases: 8. CDR3 length: 17 residues. CDR3 residues: CASSLGTSGGNGDTQYF. CDR3 DNA sequence: TGCGCCAGCAGCCTCGGGACTAGCGGGGGGAATGGAGATACGCAGTATTTT. Variable domain in full (rest from reference TRBV5-1 and TRBJ2-3): KAGVTQTPRYLIKTRGQQVTLSCSPISGHRSVSWYQQTPGQGLQFLFEYFSETQRNKGNFPGRFSGRQFSNSRSEMNVSTLELGDSALYLCASSLGTSGGNGDTQYFGPGTRLTVL.

This rearrangement joins TRBV5-4 to TRBJ2-1; either TRBD1 or TRBD2 may fit D (5 bases each). Trimming shortened V by 4 bases and J by 5 bases, and 13 bases separated the two germline ends. The length of the CDR3 is 14 residues. Germline V gene sequence: CDR1 SGHNT, CDR2 YYREEE (reference sequence). For the CDR3, the DNA is TGTGCCAGCAGCGGGGGACCATCCCACAATGAGCAGTTCTTC. It codes for CASSGGPSHNEQFF.

V and J are TRBV6-1 and TRBJ1-2, with 9 bases that match TRBD1. With 8 bases clipped from V and 6 bases from J, the junction kept 10 bases outside the gene matches. The CDR3 has 14 amino acids. Germline V gives CDR1 MNHNS, CDR2 SASEGT. CDR3 bases: TGTGCCAGCCGTCCCGGGACAGGGTTTAATGGCTACACCTTC. It encodes CASRPGTGFNGYTF.

The V call is TRBV7-9, the J call TRBJ1-2; no definite D call. The germline CDR1 and CDR2 sequences are SEHNR and FQNEAQ (reference sequence). The CDR3 runs to 14 residues. V was shortened by 5 bases and J by 2 bases, with 12 bases between the two germline ends. The CDR3 region is CASSALVRNYGYTF. The CDR3 nucleotides are TGTGCCAGCAGCGCACTCGTCCGGAACTATGGCTACACCTTC.

This chain links TRBV5-1 with TRBJ2-5, with 11 bases fitting TRBD1. Looked up from germline, CDR1 is SGHRS and CDR2 is YFSETQ. This CDR3 contains 16 residues. The junction had 4 bases not matched to a gene; V was cut back by 3 bases and J by 0 bases. CDR3 DNA: TGCGCCAGCAGCTCCGGGACAGGGGGGTACCAAGAGACCCAGTACTTC. Translation: CASSSGTGGYQETQYF.

In its sample, this clone was seen once. The rearrangement links TRBV13 to TRBJ2-1; D is perhaps TRBD2 (5 bases). Germline-derived CDR1 and CDR2 are PRHDT and FYEKMQ (reference sequence). V gave up 0 bases and J gave up 0 bases, with 18 bases separating them. The CDR3 sequence is 19 residues long. The CDR3 sequence is CASSLGGVWERSSYNEQFF. For the CDR3, the DNA is TGTGCCAGCAGCTTAGGCGGGGTTTGGGAGCGGAGCTCCTACAATGAGCAGTTCTTC.

The chain employs TRBV14 and TRBJ2-1; no firm D call. The V and J ends lost 0 bases and 6 bases respectively, with 12 bases between them. Per the germline V gene, CDR1 is SGHDN and CDR2 is FVKESK. The CDR3 totals 15 residues. The CDR3 protein is CASSQDLGNLNEQFF. The CDR3 DNA sequence: TGTGCCAGCAGCCAAGATTTAGGCAACCTCAATGAGCAGTTCTTC.

The chain has TRBV7-9 and TRBJ1-2, with D hard to call. Germline CDR1 and CDR2: SEHNR and FQNEAQ (reference sequence). The V end lost 6 bases, the J end lost 3 bases, and 11 bases lay between the germline ends. This CDR3 region has 13 residues. The CDR3 loop reads CASSFSRDYGYTF. For the CDR3, the DNA is TGTGCCAGCAGTTTTTCGAGGGACTATGGCTACACCTTC. The variable domain in full, with the rest retrieved from reference TRBV7-9 and TRBJ1-2, is DTGVSQNPRHKITKRGQNVTFRCDPISEHNRLYWYRQTLGQGPEFLTYFQNEAQLEKSRLLSDRFSAERPKGSFSTLEIQRTEQGDSAMYLCASSFSRDYGYTFGSGTRLTVV.

Remarks on this clone: One end of the junction does not line up with germline, which may come from a read error. The chain has TRBV7-7 and TRBJ2-3, with D unresolved. The germline CDR1 and CDR2 sequences are SSHAT and FNYEAQ (reference sequence). The CDR3 totals 12 residues. The CDR3 DNA is TGTGCCAGCAGCTTTAGGGCAGATGCGCAGTATTTT. This codes for CASSFRADAQYF.

The chain combines TRBV30 with TRBJ1-2; D is perhaps TRBD1 (6 bases). In germline, CDR1 is GTSNPN, CDR2 SVGIG (reference sequence). The CDR3 loop spans 15 amino acids. The V and J ends lost 0 bases and 4 bases respectively, with 15 bases between them. In DNA, the CDR3 is TGTGCCTGGAGTGTGGGACACCCGAGGTCCTATGGCTACACCTTC. This encodes CAWSVGHPRSYGYTF.

The chain couples TRBV18 to TRBJ1-1; perhaps TRBD1 as D (5 bases). The germline V and J ends were trimmed by 3 bases and 5 bases, with 16 bases remaining between them. Germline lookup yields CDR1 KGHSH and CDR2 LQKENI. There are 15 residues in the CDR3. This CDR3 is CASSPGPNSGTEAFF. DNA of the CDR3: TGTGCCAGCTCACCCGGGCCTAACTCAGGGACTGAAGCTTTCTTT. The full variable domain, completed using reference TRBV18 and TRBJ1-1, is NAGVMQNPRHLVRRRGQEARLRCSPMKGHSHVYWYRQLPEEGLKFMVYLQKENIIDESGMPKERFSAEFPKEGPSILRIQQVVRGDSAAYFCASSPGPNSGTEAFFGQGTRLTVV.

The rearrangement joins TRBV7-8 to TRBJ2-7, with a possible D match to TRBD1 (6 bases). Trimming pared 3 bases from V and 5 bases from J, leaving 11 bases between. This CDR3 contains 13 residues. Germline CDR1 and CDR2: SGHVS and FQNEAQ. The CDR3 bases are TGTGCCAGCAGCTTCGAACAGGGAGACGAGCAGTACTTC. It codes for CASSFEQGDEQYF.

This clone was observed a handful of times. The chain joins TRBV19 to TRBJ2-1, with TRBD2 identical over 9 bases. This CDR3 spans 15 amino acids. V was clipped by 5 bases and J by 4 bases; unmatched bases: 6. Germline V gene data show CDR1 as LNHDA and CDR2 as SQIVND (reference sequence). CDR3 loop: CASSRAGGFYNEQFF. In nucleotides, the CDR3 is TGTGCCAGTAGTCGAGCGGGGGGATTTTACAATGAGCAGTTCTTC.

The rearrangement links TRBV7-8 to TRBJ1-5; D is ambiguous. Germline-derived CDR1 and CDR2 are SGHVS and FQNEAQ. The V gene lost 1 base and the J gene lost 2 bases, with 6 bases spanning the gap. The CDR3 consists of 14 residues. CDR3 in amino acids: CASSLDLGNQPQHF. The CDR3 coding sequence is TGTGCCAGCAGCTTAGATCTGGGCAATCAGCCCCAGCATTTT.

The chain carries TRBV25-1 and TRBJ1-2; 8 bases are a match to TRBD1. V was pared by 3 bases and J by 4 bases, with 7 bases of the junction left unmatched. Germline V lookup: CDR1 MGHDK, CDR2 SYGVNS. The CDR3 totals 15 residues. The CDR3: CASSDRDRPIYGYTF. The CDR3 DNA reads as TGTGCCAGCAGTGATCGGGACAGGCCAATCTATGGCTACACCTTC.